Given below is one T cell receptor (beta chain) in context. Its antigen is not known. Every patient was untreated before thyroid surgery. With V trimmed by 4 bases and J by 13 bases, 14 bases remained unmatched. CDR1 is GTSNPN, CDR2 SVGIG, per germline (reference sequence). This CDR3 is built from 14 residues. Original handling: To classify distant metastasis in papillary thyroid cancer, a model was built from CDR3 differences across clinicopathological groups. TCRdb recomputed clones from the PCR reads via MiXCR. The V and J calls and clone size are TCRdb's, not the authors'. This table has around 20,000 clones, around 28% appearing once. This specimen comes from a study of metastatic and nonmetastatic thyroid tumors. At the level of the study: Thyroid patients, malignant and benign, had repertoires compared across blood and tumor or nodule tissue.

Study results and limitations: In both blood and tumor samples, TCR beta diversity was reported significantly higher for malignant than benign nodules.

The sequencing sample was made of blood. This chain uses TRBV30 with TRBJ2-1; 9 bases are a match to TRBD2. The origin of this receptor is a female donor with papillary thyroid cancer or a benign thyroid nodule (not recorded which). Some clones in this sample may be carry-over from other donors' samples. CDR3 nucleotides: TGTGCCTGGACCACGTTCCGGGCTAGCGGGATCCAGTTCTTC. This sequence encodes CAWTTFRASGIQFF.